The present T cell receptor (beta chain) was sequenced within a study of cytomegalovirus exposure and HLA in healthy donors. The primer mix had 60 Vbeta and 13 Jbeta primers. The method was immunoSEQ multiplex PCR; TCRdb's version includes in-frame clones alone and lacks a portion of them. Here the sample spans under 80,000 clones, around three quarters being singletons. This clone was observed a few times. The target antigen is unknown. Germline loops: CDR1 SGHTA, CDR2 FQGTGA. With V trimmed by 5 bases and J by 0 bases, 6 bases remained unmatched. The CDR3 has 16 amino acids. General study results and limits: Common viral pathogens were later found to be apparently linked to several of the most significant clusters. CMV antigen specificity of three CMV-associated chains was confirmed in vitro.

The origin of this receptor is a woman aged 35 to 49 in good health and CMV-seronegative. The J gene is TRBJ2-3, the V gene TRBV7-3; TRBD2 matches at 9 bases. Sequences were obtained from PBMCs. The CDR3 loop is CASSPLAGVSTDTQYF. Written as DNA, the CDR3 is TGTGCCAGCAGCCCTTTAGCGGGGGTGAGCACAGATACGCAGTATTTT.